The 8 T cell receptor beta chains in this list originate from one sample, sequenced in a study of blood T cell repertoires in COVID-19. TCRdb keeps only in-frame clones here, not all; method: immunoSEQ multiplex PCR. The sample contains 150,000 to 200,000 clones, more than 75% of which appear only once. Sequenced: peripheral blood. The receptors shown here come from a man aged 35 to 55 with active or convalescent COVID-19.

This clone was seen ten or more times. The V call is TRBV10-3, the J call TRBJ1-2; D gene uncertain. The CDR3 extends over 13 amino acids. Trimming stripped 8 bases from V and 4 bases from J, with 14 bases between. Germline V gene sequence: CDR1 ENHRY, CDR2 SYGVKD. This CDR3 reads CAILSEVVYGYTF. As DNA, the CDR3 is TGTGCCATCCTTTCCGAGGTTGTCTATGGCTACACCTTC.

This chain links TRBV28 with TRBJ2-1, with D tentatively TRBD2 (5 bases). V dropped 1 base and J dropped 10 bases, with 8 bases sitting between them. The CDR3 sequence is 12 residues long. Germline V gene sequence: CDR1 MDHEN, CDR2 SYDVKM. The CDR3 DNA is TGTGCCAGCAGTTTATCTAGCATGGAGCAGTTCTTC. It yields the protein CASSLSSMEQFF.

This CDR3 is CSASGGGYNEQFF. The DNA for the CDR3 is TGCAGTGCTAGTGGCGGAGGGTACAATGAGCAGTTCTTC. The gene calls are TRBV20-1 and TRBJ2-1; the D gene is possibly TRBD2 (6 bases). Trimming cost V 3 bases and J 4 bases, with 10 bases left between them. Germline CDR1 DFQATT, CDR2 SNEGSKA (reference sequence). This CDR3 comprises 13 residues.

This clone showed up just a few times. The V call is TRBV30, the J call TRBJ1-1; 8 nucleotides agree with TRBD1. The CDR3 runs 17 residues. The germline CDR1 and CDR2 sequences are GTSNPN and SVGIG (reference sequence). The V and J ends lost 2 bases and 3 bases, in that order; junction bases with no gene match: 14. CDR3 DNA sequence: TGTGCCTGGAGTAGAACCCTGAGTTCGACAGGGGACACTGAAGCTTTCTTT. Translated: CAWSRTLSSTGDTEAFF.

V usage is TRBV6-2 or TRBV6-3 and J usage is TRBJ1-1, with 7 bases fitting TRBD1. The CDR3 covers 13 residues. Germline V CDR1 and CDR2: MNHEY, SVGEGT. Trimming at V came to 6 bases and at J to 4 bases, leaving 5 bases not matched to a gene. The CDR3 DNA follows: TGTGCCAGCAGCTTACAGGGGCTCACTGAAGCTTTCTTT. Its translation is CASSLQGLTEAFF.

This CDR3 reads CASSLRLNTEAFF. CDR3 DNA sequence: TGTGCCAGCAGTTTGAGGCTGAACACTGAAGCTTTCTTT. The chain employs TRBV27 and TRBJ1-1; D is undetermined. There are 13 residues in the CDR3. CDR1 and CDR2 (germline): MNHEY, SMNVEV (reference sequence). Trimming took off 3 bases at V and 0 bases at J, with 5 bases between the two ends.

DNA of the CDR3: TGTGCCACCAGCAGGGACAGATTAATGGATGGCTACACCTTC. This sequence encodes CATSRDRLMDGYTF. The chain is built from TRBV15 and TRBJ1-2, with D possibly TRBD1 on 6 matching bases. V gave up 3 bases and J gave up 6 bases, with 14 bases separating them. Per the germline V gene, CDR1 is LNHNV and CDR2 is YYDKDF (reference sequence). This CDR3 is built from 14 residues.

This chain connects TRBV6-5 to TRBJ1-1; D call uncertain. The CDR3 has 13 residues. Per germline, CDR1 MNHEY and CDR2 SVGAGI. V lost 2 bases and J 1 base, leaving 5 bases between the germline ends. The CDR3: CASSYGQNTEAFF. CDR3 nucleotide sequence: TGTGCCAGCAGTTACGGCCAGAACACTGAAGCTTTCTTT.